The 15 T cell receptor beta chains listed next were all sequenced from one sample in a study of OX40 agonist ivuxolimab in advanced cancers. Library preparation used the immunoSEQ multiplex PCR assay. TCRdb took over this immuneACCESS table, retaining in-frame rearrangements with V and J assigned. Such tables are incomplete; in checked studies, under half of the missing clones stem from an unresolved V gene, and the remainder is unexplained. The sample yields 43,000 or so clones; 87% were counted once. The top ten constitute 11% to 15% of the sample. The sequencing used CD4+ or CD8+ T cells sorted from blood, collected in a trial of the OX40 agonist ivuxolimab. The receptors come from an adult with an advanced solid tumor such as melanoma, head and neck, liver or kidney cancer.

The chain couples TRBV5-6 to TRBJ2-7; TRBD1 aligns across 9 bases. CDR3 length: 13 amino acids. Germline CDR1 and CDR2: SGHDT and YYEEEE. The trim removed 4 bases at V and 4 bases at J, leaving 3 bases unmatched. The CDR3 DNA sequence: TGTGCCAGCAGCATGGGGACAGGGTACGAGCAGTACTTC. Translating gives CASSMGTGYEQYF.

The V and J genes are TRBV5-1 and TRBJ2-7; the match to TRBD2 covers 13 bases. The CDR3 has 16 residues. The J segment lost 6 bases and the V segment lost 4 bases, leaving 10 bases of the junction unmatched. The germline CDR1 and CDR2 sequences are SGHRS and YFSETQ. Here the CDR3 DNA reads TGCGCCAGCAGCCGGGTGGGGACTAGCGGGACGGGCGAGCAGTACTTC. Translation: CASSRVGTSGTGEQYF.

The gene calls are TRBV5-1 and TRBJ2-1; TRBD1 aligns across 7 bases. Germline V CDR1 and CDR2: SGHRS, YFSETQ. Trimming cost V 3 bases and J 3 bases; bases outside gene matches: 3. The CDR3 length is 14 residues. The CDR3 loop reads CASSSGQNYNEQFF. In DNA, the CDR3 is TGCGCCAGCAGCTCGGGACAGAACTACAATGAGCAGTTCTTC.

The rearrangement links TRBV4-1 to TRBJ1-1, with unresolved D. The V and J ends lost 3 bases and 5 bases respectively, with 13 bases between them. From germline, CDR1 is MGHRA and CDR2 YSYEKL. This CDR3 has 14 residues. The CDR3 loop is CASSQGWENTEAFF. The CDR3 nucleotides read TGCGCCAGCAGCCAGGGGTGGGAGAATACTGAAGCTTTCTTT.

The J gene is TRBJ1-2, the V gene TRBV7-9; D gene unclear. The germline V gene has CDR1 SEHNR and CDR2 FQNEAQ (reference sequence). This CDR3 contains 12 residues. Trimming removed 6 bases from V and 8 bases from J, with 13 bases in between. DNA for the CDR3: TGTGCCAGCAGTCCCCAATCCGGGGGCTACACCTTC. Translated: CASSPQSGGYTF.

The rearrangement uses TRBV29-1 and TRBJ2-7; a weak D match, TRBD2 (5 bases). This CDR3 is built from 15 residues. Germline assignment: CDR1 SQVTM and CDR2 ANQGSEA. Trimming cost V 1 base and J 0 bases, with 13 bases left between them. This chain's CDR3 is CSVEVGVGSSYEQYF. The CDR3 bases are TGCAGCGTTGAAGTCGGGGTGGGCAGCTCCTACGAGCAGTACTTC.

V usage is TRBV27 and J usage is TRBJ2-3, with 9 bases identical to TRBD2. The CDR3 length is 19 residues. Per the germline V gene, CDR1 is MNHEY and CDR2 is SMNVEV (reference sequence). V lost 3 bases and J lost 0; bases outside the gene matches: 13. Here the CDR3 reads CASSFNRVLAGGSTDTQYF. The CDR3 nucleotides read TGTGCCAGCAGTTTTAATCGTGTTTTGGCGGGAGGGAGCACAGATACGCAGTATTTT.

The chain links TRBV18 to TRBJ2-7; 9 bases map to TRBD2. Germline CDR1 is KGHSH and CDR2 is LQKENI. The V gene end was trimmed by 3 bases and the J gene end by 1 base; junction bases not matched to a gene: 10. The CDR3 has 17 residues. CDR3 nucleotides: TGTGCCAGCTCACCTAACTTAGCGGGAGTCGGTTCCTACGAGCAGTACTTC. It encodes CASSPNLAGVGSYEQYF.

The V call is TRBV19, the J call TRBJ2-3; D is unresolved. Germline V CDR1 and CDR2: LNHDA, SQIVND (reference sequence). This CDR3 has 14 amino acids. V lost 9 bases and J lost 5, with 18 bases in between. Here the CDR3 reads CASTIHIAGDTQYF. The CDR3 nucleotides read TGTGCCAGCACAATCCACATAGCTGGAGATACGCAGTATTTT.

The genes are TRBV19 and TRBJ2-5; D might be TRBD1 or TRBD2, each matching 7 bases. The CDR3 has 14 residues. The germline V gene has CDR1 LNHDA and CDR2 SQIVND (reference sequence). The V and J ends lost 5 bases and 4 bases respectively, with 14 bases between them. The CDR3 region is CASSQGGARETQYF. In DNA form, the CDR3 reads TGTGCCAGTAGTCAGGGGGGGGCGAGAGAGACCCAGTACTTC.

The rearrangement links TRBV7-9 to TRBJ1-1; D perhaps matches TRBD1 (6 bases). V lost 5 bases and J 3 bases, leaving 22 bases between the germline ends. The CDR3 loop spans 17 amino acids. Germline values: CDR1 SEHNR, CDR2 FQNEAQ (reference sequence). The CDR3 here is CASSQTGSFPGDTEAFF. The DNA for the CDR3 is TGTGCCAGCAGCCAGACAGGAAGTTTCCCCGGGGACACTGAAGCTTTCTTT.

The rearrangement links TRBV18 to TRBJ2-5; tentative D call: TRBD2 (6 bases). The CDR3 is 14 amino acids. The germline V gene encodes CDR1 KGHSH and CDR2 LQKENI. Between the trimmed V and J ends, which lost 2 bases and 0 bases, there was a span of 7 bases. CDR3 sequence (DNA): TGTGCCAGCTCACCAGGCGGGAACCAAGAGACCCAGTACTTC. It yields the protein CASSPGGNQETQYF.

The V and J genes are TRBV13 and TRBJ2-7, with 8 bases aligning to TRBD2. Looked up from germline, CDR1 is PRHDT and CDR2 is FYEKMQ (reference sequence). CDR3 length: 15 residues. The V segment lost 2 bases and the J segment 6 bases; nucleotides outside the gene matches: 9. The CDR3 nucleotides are TGTGCCAGCAGCTTACTTAGCGGGATAGGGTCCGAGCAGTACTTC. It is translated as CASSLLSGIGSEQYF.

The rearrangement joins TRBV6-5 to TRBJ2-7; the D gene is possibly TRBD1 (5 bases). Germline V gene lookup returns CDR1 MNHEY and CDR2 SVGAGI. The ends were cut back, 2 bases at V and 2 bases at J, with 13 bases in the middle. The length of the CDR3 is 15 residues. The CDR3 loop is CASSYPTETTYEQYF. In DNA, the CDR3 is TGTGCCAGCAGTTACCCGACAGAAACAACCTACGAGCAGTACTTC.

Written as DNA, the CDR3 is TGTGCCAGCAGCTTAGGTCAGGGGGGCTACAATGAGCAGTTCTTC. Residues: CASSLGQGGYNEQFF. The chain couples TRBV7-9 to TRBJ2-1; D perhaps matches TRBD1 (7 bases). Germline loops: CDR1 SEHNR, CDR2 FQNEAQ (reference sequence). CDR3 length: 15 amino acids. V lost 1 base to trimming and J lost 3 bases, with 10 bases between them.